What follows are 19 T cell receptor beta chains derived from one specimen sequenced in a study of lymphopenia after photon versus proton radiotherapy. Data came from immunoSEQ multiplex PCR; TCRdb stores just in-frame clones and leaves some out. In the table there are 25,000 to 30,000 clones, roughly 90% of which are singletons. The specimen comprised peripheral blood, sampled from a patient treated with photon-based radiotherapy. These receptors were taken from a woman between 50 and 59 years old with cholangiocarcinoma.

The CDR3 is CASTPRRNSPLHF. In nucleotides, the CDR3 is TGTGCCAGCACGCCTAGAAGGAATTCACCCCTCCACTTT. The chain recombines TRBV6-1 with TRBJ1-6; the D is unclear. The CDR3 is made up of 13 amino acids. Germline CDR1 is MNHNS and CDR2 is SASEGT. V was clipped by 7 bases and J by 7 bases, with 11 bases between them.

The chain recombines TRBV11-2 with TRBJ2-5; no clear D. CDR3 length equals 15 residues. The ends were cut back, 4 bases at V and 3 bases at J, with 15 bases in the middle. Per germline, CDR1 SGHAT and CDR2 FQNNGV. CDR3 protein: CASSSLSRTEETQYF. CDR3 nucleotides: TGTGCCAGCAGCTCGCTCAGCCGGACGGAAGAGACCCAGTACTTC. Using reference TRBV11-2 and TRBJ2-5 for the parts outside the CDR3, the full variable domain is EAGVAQSPRYKIIEKRQSVAFWCNPISGHATLYWYQQILGQGPKLLIQFQNNGVVDDSQLPKDRFSAERLKGVDSTLKIQPAKLEDSAVYLCASSSLSRTEETQYFGPGTRLLVL.

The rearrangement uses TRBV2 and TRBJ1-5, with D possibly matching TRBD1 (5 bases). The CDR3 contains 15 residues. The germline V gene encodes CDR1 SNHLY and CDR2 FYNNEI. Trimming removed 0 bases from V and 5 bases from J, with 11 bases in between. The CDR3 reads CASSEARGGDQPQHF. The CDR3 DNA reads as TGTGCCAGCAGTGAAGCGCGGGGGGGGGATCAGCCCCAGCATTTT. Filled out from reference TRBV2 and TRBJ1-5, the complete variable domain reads EPEVTQTPSHQVTQMGQEVILRCVPISNHLYFYWYRQILGQKVEFLVSFYNNEISEKSEIFDDQFSVERPDGSNFTLKIRSTKLEDSAMYFCASSEARGGDQPQHFGDGTRLSIL.

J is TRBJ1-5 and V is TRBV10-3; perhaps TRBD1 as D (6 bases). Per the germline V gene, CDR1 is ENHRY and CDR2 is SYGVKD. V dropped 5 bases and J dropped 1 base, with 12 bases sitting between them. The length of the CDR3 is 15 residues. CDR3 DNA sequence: TGTGCCATCAGTCCCCGGGGGCCAAGCAATCAGCCCCAGCATTTT. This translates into CAISPRGPSNQPQHF.

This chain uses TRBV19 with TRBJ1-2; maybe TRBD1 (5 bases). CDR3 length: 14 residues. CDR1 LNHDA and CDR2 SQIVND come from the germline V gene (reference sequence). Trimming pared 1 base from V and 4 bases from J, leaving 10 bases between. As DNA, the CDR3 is TGTGCCAGTAGTATAGGCCGACAGTCCTATGGCTACACCTTC. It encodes CASSIGRQSYGYTF.

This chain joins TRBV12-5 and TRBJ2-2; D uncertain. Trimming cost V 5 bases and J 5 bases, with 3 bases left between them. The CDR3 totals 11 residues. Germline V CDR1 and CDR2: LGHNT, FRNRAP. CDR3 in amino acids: CASGPTGELFF. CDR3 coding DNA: TGTGCTAGTGGTCCGACCGGGGAGCTGTTTTTT.

The CDR3 nucleotides read TGTGCCACCGGGGGGGACCTCAATCAGCCCCAGCATTTT. Amino acid sequence: CATGGDLNQPQHF. The chain couples TRBV2 to TRBJ1-5, with D possibly matching TRBD1 (5 bases). CDR1 is SNHLY, CDR2 FYNNEI, per germline. This CDR3 is built from 13 residues. The V and J ends lost 10 bases and 3 bases respectively, with 13 bases between them.

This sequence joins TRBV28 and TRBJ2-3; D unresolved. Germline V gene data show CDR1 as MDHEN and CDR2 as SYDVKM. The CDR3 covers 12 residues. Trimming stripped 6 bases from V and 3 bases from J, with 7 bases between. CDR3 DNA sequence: TGTGCCAGCAGGGAGACGACAGATACGCAGTATTTT. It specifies CASRETTDTQYF.

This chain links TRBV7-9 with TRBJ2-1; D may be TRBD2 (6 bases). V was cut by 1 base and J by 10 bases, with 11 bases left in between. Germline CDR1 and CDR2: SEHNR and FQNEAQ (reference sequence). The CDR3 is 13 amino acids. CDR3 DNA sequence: TGTGCCAGCAGCTTAGGAGGGGACTTCGAGCAGTTCTTC. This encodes CASSLGGDFEQFF.

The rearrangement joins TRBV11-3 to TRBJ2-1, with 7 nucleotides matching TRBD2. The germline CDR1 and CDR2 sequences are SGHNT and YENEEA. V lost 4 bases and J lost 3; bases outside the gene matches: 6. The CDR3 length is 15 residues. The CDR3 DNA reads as TGTGCCAGCAGCTATCTAGCGGCGGACTACAATGAGCAGTTCTTC. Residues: CASSYLAADYNEQFF.

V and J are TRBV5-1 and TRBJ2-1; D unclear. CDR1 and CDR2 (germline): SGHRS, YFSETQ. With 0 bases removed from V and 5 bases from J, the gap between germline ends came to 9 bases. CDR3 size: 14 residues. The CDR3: CASSLGTVNNEQFF. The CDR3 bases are TGCGCCAGCAGCTTGGGGACGGTTAACAATGAGCAGTTCTTC.

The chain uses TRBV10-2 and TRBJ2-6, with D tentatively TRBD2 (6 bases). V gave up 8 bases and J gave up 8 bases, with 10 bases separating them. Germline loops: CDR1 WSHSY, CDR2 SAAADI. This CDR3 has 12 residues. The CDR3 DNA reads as TGCGCCAGCGCCCGGGAGTCCAACGTCCTGACTTTC. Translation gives CASARESNVLTF.

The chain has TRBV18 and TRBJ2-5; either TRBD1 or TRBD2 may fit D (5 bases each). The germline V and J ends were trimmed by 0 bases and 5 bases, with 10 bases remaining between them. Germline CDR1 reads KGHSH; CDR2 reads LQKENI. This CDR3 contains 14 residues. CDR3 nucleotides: TGTGCCAGCTCACCACCGGGACCCGGGGAGACCCAGTACTTC. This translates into CASSPPGPGETQYF.

As DNA, the CDR3 is TGTGCCAGCAGCTTAGCCCCCTTGACTCACTATGGCTACACCTTC. Protein product: CASSLAPLTHYGYTF. The chain combines TRBV7-8 with TRBJ1-2; D ambiguous. Germline CDR1 SGHVS, CDR2 FQNEAQ. The CDR3 spans 15 residues. V was shortened by 0 bases and J by 3 bases, with 11 bases between the two germline ends.

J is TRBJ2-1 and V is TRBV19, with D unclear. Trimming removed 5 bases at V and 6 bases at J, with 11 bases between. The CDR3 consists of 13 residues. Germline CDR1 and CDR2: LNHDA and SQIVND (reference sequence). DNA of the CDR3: TGTGCCAGTAGTCCACCTGGGGTCAATGAGCAGTTCTTC. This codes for CASSPPGVNEQFF.

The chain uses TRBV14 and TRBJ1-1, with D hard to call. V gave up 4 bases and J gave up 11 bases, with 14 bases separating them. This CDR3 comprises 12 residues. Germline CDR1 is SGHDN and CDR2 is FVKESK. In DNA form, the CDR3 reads TGTGCCAGCAGCCTTGGAGTGCGGAAGGCTTTCTTT. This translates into CASSLGVRKAFF.

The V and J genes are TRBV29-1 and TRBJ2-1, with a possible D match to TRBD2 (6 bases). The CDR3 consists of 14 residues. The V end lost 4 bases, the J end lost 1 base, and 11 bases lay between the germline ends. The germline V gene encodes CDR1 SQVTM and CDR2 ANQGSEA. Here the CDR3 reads CSVGEARSYNEQFF. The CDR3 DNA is TGCAGCGTTGGGGAGGCCCGGTCCTACAATGAGCAGTTCTTC.

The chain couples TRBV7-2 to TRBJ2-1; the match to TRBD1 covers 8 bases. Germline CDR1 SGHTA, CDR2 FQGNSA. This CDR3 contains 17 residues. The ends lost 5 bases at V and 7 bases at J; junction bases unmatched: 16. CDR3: CASSLVGQGAARNEQFF. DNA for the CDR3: TGTGCCAGCAGCCTAGTCGGACAGGGAGCGGCGAGGAATGAGCAGTTCTTC. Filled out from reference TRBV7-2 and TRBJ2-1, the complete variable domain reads GAGVSQSPSNKVTEKGKDVELRCDPISGHTALYWYRQSLGQGLEFLIYFQGNSAPDKSGLPSDRFSAERTGGSVSTLTIQRTQQEDSAVYLCASSLVGQGAARNEQFFGPGTRLTVL.

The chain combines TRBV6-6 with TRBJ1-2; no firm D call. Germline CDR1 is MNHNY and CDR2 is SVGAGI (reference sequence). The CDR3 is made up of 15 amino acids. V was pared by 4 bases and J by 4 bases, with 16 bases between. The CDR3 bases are TGTGCCAGCAGTTCACTGACCTCGGGAGGCTATGGCTACACCTTC. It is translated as CASSSLTSGGYGYTF.